This T cell receptor beta chain was retrieved from a study of cytomegalovirus exposure and HLA in healthy donors. Study information: The roughly 670 first-cohort repertoires shared a platform with the 130 or so validation repertoires, as reported in a later analysis. Study-wide results and caveats: Usually a TCR sequence was rare, but some public TCRs were found in many donors. The tendency of first-cohort TCR clusters to co-occur in the 110 or so validation repertoires emerged from a later analysis. Researchers reported that three CMV-associated chains were confirmed in vitro as CMV antigen-specific.

A few counts support this clone. Its antigen is unknown. The CDR3 has 12 residues. Clones were read by immunoSEQ multiplex PCR, and TCRdb kept only the in-frame ones, dropping some. Among about 110,000 clones listed, around 86% were seen once. This chain joins TRBV21-1 and TRBJ1-2; the table's D call TRBD1 went unverified against the DNA. TRBV21-1 is shown as a pseudogene. The sample taken for sequencing was PBMCs. The sequence was collected from a woman aged 18-29 years in good health and CMV-seropositive. CDR3 protein: CASTTGSEGYTF. The CDR3 DNA follows: TGTGCCAGCACAACAGGGTCAGAGGGCTACACCTTC.